What follows is one T cell receptor (beta chain) and its context. Measured with immunoSEQ multiplex PCR; TCRdb has only the in-frame clones, and not every one. This sample has about 90,000 clones, with 85% to 90% found just once. This record belongs to a study of OX40 agonist ivuxolimab in advanced cancers. Looked up from germline, CDR1 is SGHTS and CDR2 is YDEGEE. The CDR3 consists of 14 residues. V shed 2 bases and J shed 4 bases, with 10 bases lying between them. The source material was CD4+ or CD8+ T cells sorted from blood, sampled in a trial of the OX40 agonist ivuxolimab. The sequence was obtained from an adult with an advanced solid tumor such as melanoma, head and neck, liver or kidney cancer. The rearrangement joins TRBV5-8 to TRBJ1-5; D gene ambiguous. The CDR3 DNA reads TGTGCCAGCAGCTTCAAGTTCCCTAATCAGCCCCAGCATTTT. Translating gives CASSFKFPNQPQHF.